This TCR beta chain is from a study of blood T cell repertoires in COVID-19. The method was immunoSEQ multiplex PCR; TCRdb's version includes in-frame clones alone and lacks a portion of them. The sample has roughly 200,000 clones; roughly 85% are singletons. Germline CDR1 and CDR2: SGDLS and YYNGEE. The CDR3 is 15 residues long. Trimming removed 0 bases from V and 9 bases from J; junction bases left unmatched: 3. The TCR sequence derives from a woman older than 75 with acute or convalescent COVID-19. The chain carries TRBV9 and TRBJ1-6; 10 bases are a match to TRBD1. Material for sequencing was peripheral blood. The CDR3 loop is CASSVADRGPSPLHF. In DNA, the CDR3 is TGTGCCAGCAGCGTAGCTGACAGGGGGCCTTCACCCCTCCACTTT.